These 15 T cell receptor beta chains originate from one sample sequenced in a study of vaccination and CD4 T cells after COVID-19. The treatment was: approximately 9-day PBMC culture with coronavirus spike peptide pools or control peptides (ViraFEST assay). Antigen specificity for these receptors is unknown. Sequencing of DNA taken from cultured CD4+ T cells relied on the Oncomine TCR Beta short-read assay. TCRdb re-called the PCR reads through MiXCR, storing one row per CDR3 protein. The sample has 9,000 to 15,000 distinct CDR3 sequences; approximately 47% are singletons. The specimen was cultured CD4+ T cells from blood. The receptors come from a human donor with COVID-19.

This clonotype appeared a single time. The CDR3 reads CASRTSGVEQFF. DNA for the CDR3: TGTGCCAGCAGGACTAGCGGGGTTGAGCAGTTCTTC. The rearrangement joins TRBV7-2 to TRBJ2-1, with 11 bases lining up with TRBD2. The length of the CDR3 is 12 residues. Trimming cost V 6 bases and J 9 bases; bases outside gene matches: 1. Germline V gives CDR1 SGHTA, CDR2 FQGNSA.

Only a few counts were recorded for this clonotype. The CDR3 here is CASSLQGKPTYEQYF. In DNA, the CDR3 is TGTGCCAGCAGTTTACAGGGCAAGCCTACCTACGAGCAGTACTTC. The V and J genes are TRBV6-5 and TRBJ2-7, with TRBD1 as a possible D gene (6 bases). The V gene's germline CDR1 is MNHEY and CDR2 SVGAGI. V was clipped by 4 bases and J by 2 bases, with 15 bases between them. The CDR3 sequence is 15 residues long.

The chain joins TRBV11-3 to TRBJ1-2; no definite D call. This CDR3 region has 14 residues. Looked up from germline, CDR1 is SGHNT and CDR2 is YENEEA. With 0 bases removed from V and 3 bases from J, the gap between germline ends came to 8 bases. The CDR3 region has the DNA TGTGCCAGCAGCTTAGATAAGGGTGACTATGGCTACACCTTC. This sequence encodes CASSLDKGDYGYTF.

This clonotype was detected a few times. The chain links TRBV12-3 or TRBV12-4 to TRBJ1-5; D is undetermined. Between the trimmed V and J ends, which lost 4 bases and 6 bases, there was a span of 10 bases. The CDR3 consists of 13 residues. The CDR3 region has the DNA TGTGCCAGCAGTTCATCGGGGTCTCAGCCCCAGCATTTT. This encodes CASSSSGSQPQHF.

In its sample, this clonotype was seen a few times. The V gene is TRBV7-2, the J gene TRBJ1-1; D gene unclear. The CDR3 length is 17 residues. Per germline, CDR1 SGHTA and CDR2 FQGNSA. Trimming shortened V by 3 bases and J by 1 base, and 18 bases separated the two germline ends. The CDR3 sequence: CASSFLSGSGRNTEAFF. The CDR3 DNA reads TGTGCCAGCAGCTTCCTCTCTGGGAGTGGCAGGAACACTGAAGCTTTCTTT.

V gene TRBV7-9 combines with J gene TRBJ1-4, with D possibly matching TRBD1 (5 bases). The CDR3 spans 14 residues. Germline assignment: CDR1 SEHNR and CDR2 FQNEAQ (reference sequence). V lost 1 base and J lost 4, with 7 bases in between. In DNA form, the CDR3 reads TGTGCCAGCAGCTTAGTGACAGATAATGAAAAACTGTTTTTT. Encoded protein: CASSLVTDNEKLFF. Based on the CDR3 plus reference TRBV7-9 and TRBJ1-4, the full variable domain is DTGVSQNPRHKITKRGQNVTFRCDPISEHNRLYWYRQTLGQGPEFLTYFQNEAQLEKSRLLSDRFSAERPKGSFSTLEIQRTEQGDSAMYLCASSLVTDNEKLFFGSGTQLSVL.

The rearrangement links TRBV19 to TRBJ2-5; D is uncertain. Germline CDR1 reads LNHDA; CDR2 reads SQIVND (reference sequence). The CDR3 covers 17 residues. V lost 6 bases and J 3 bases, leaving 23 bases between the germline ends. Written as DNA, the CDR3 is TGTGCCAGTAGGCCCAACTTGGGCGGAGAAGCCGAAGAGACCCAGTACTTC. Its translation is CASRPNLGGEAEETQYF.

This clonotype ranks as medium-sized. This chain joins TRBV20-1 and TRBJ1-2; TRBD1 agrees at 7 bases. Trimming took 1 base from V and 1 from J; bases not matched to a gene: 3. This CDR3 region has 14 residues. The V gene's germline CDR1 is DFQATT and CDR2 SNEGSKA (reference sequence). The CDR3 here is CSARVAGGNYGYTF. The CDR3 DNA reads as TGCAGTGCTAGAGTCGCAGGGGGTAACTATGGCTACACCTTC.

This clonotype occurred a few times. This chain connects TRBV5-8 to TRBJ2-7; D not certain. This CDR3 contains 12 residues. Germline loops: CDR1 SGHTS, CDR2 YDEGEE. V gave up 0 bases and J gave up 6 bases, with 7 bases separating them. CDR3 DNA: TGTGCCAGCAGCTTGGTGCTGATCGAGCAGTACTTC. Its translation: CASSLVLIEQYF.

J is TRBJ1-1 and V is TRBV15, with a tentative D call TRBD1 (5 bases). Trimming removed 0 bases from V and 10 bases from J, with 12 bases in between. The germline V gene has CDR1 LNHNV and CDR2 YYDKDF (reference sequence). The CDR3 loop spans 13 amino acids. The CDR3 region is CATSRDRGVGAFF. In nucleotides, the CDR3 is TGTGCCACCAGCAGAGATCGGGGGGTCGGAGCTTTCTTT. Full variable domain (rest looked up from reference TRBV15 and TRBJ1-1): DAMVIQNPRYQVTQFGKPVTLSCSQTLNHNVMYWYQQKSSQAPKLLFHYYDKDFNNEADTPDNFQSRRPNTSFCFLDIRSPGLGDTAMYLCATSRDRGVGAFFGQGTRLTVV.

The V gene is TRBV29-1, the J gene TRBJ2-5, with TRBD2 matching 8 bases. The germline V gene encodes CDR1 SQVTM and CDR2 ANQGSEA. Unmatched junction bases numbered 6, after V lost 3 bases and J lost 6 bases. The CDR3 consists of 13 residues. CDR3 region: CSVDAGGVKTQYF. The CDR3 region has the DNA TGCAGCGTTGACGCGGGGGGCGTGAAGACCCAGTACTTC.

CDR3 coding DNA: TGCGCCAGCAGCCCAGAAATTACAGGGGTGCAGCCCCAGCATTTT. Translating gives CASSPEITGVQPQHF. This chain connects TRBV4-1 to TRBJ1-5; TRBD1 aligns across 7 bases. Germline V gene data show CDR1 as MGHRA and CDR2 as YSYEKL. Germline trimming cut 4 bases from V and 7 bases from J; bases unmatched to any gene: 10. The CDR3 spans 15 residues.

The genes are TRBV12-3 or TRBV12-4 and TRBJ2-2; perhaps TRBD1 as D (6 bases). With 5 bases removed from V and 5 bases from J, the gap between germline ends came to 12 bases. The CDR3 consists of 14 residues. CDR3 nucleotide sequence: TGTGCCAGCAGTCTACAGGGAGTAACCGGGGAGCTGTTTTTT. Translating it yields CASSLQGVTGELFF.

This clonotype was observed a few times. The V and J genes are TRBV2 and TRBJ1-5; D uncertain. This CDR3 spans 14 amino acids. Germline lookup yields CDR1 SNHLY and CDR2 FYNNEI. V lost 3 bases and J lost 0, with 6 bases in between. The CDR3 region is CASSDAGSNQPQHF. The CDR3 DNA reads TGTGCCAGCAGTGACGCGGGTAGCAATCAGCCCCAGCATTTT.

The rearrangement uses TRBV20-1 and TRBJ1-5; D possibly corresponds to TRBD1 (5 bases). There are 15 residues in the CDR3. Germline V gene data show CDR1 as DFQATT and CDR2 as SNEGSKA (reference sequence). The V gene lost 1 base and the J gene lost 3 bases, with 13 bases spanning the gap. The CDR3 region is CSARVAGLINQPQHF. The CDR3 nucleotides are TGCAGTGCTAGAGTGGCAGGGCTGATCAATCAGCCCCAGCATTTT.